This T cell receptor (beta chain) was obtained from a study of cytomegalovirus exposure and HLA in healthy donors. This CDR3 has 20 amino acids. Losses at the gene ends were 5 bases for V and 4 bases for J; bases not matched to a gene: 20. Germline CDR1 and CDR2: SGHVS and FNYEAQ. This PCR relied on a set of 60 Vbeta primers and 13 Jbeta primers. TCRdb's table, derived via immunoSEQ multiplex PCR, lists solely in-frame clones and lacks some. The data contain 120,000 or so clones, 80% of them singletons. Source material: PBMCs. The chain carries TRBV7-6 and TRBJ2-6; 7 nucleotides align to TRBD2. This clonotype was sampled from a man aged 30-40 years in good health and CMV-seropositive. CDR3 sequence (DNA): TGTGCCAGCAGCCCCTGGGCCAGCGGGGCTTTCCGGAGGGGGGCCAACGTCCTGACTTTC. As protein: CASSPWASGAFRRGANVLTF.